Presented here are 23 T cell receptor beta chains from one specimen sequenced in a study of cytomegalovirus exposure and HLA in healthy donors. The PCR made use of 60 Vbeta and 13 Jbeta primers. Assay used: immunoSEQ multiplex PCR; TCRdb lists only in-frame clones, some missing. The repertoire table contains 180,000 or so clones. Sequencing was carried out using PBMCs. These receptor sequences come from a woman aged 18-29 years in good health and CMV-seropositive.

The chain combines TRBV5-6 with TRBJ2-7, with 7 bases identical to TRBD1. Germline values: CDR1 SGHDT, CDR2 YYEEEE. CDR3 length: 14 amino acids. With 4 bases clipped from V and 2 bases from J, the junction kept 6 bases outside the gene matches. DNA of the CDR3: TGTGCCAGCAGCAAAGAGACAGGGACCTACGAGCAGTACTTC. The encoded protein is CASSKETGTYEQYF.

V is TRBV19 and J is TRBJ1-2; possibly TRBD1 for D (6 bases). CDR3 length equals 15 residues. V lost 0 bases to trimming and J lost 1 base, with 9 bases between them. CDR1 and CDR2 (germline): LNHDA, SQIVND (reference sequence). CDR3 sequence reads: CASSIESRGNYGYTF. DNA for the CDR3: TGTGCCAGTAGTATAGAATCCAGGGGTAACTATGGCTACACCTTC.

CDR3 DNA: TGTGCCAGCAGGCGGGGACAGGGGGAGCGTGAGACCCAGTACTTC. Amino acid sequence: CASRRGQGERETQYF. The gene calls are TRBV6-5 and TRBJ2-5; the match to TRBD1 covers 11 bases. In germline, CDR1 is MNHEY, CDR2 SVGAGI. This CDR3 spans 15 amino acids. The V and J ends lost 6 bases and 5 bases, in that order; junction bases with no gene match: 8.

J is TRBJ2-3 and V is TRBV11-2; TRBD1 agrees at 11 bases. CDR1 SGHAT and CDR2 FQNNGV come from the germline V gene. Trimming at V came to 4 bases and at J to 5 bases, leaving 5 bases not matched to a gene. The CDR3 is made up of 15 amino acids. The CDR3 loop reads CASSWTGGAGDTQYF. The CDR3 DNA reads as TGTGCCAGCAGCTGGACAGGGGGCGCCGGAGATACGCAGTATTTT.

This chain uses TRBV5-5 with TRBJ1-1, with 7 bases identical to TRBD1. Per the germline V gene, CDR1 is SGHKS and CDR2 is YYEKEE (reference sequence). The CDR3 loop spans 13 amino acids. The V gene end was trimmed by 0 bases and the J gene end by 4 bases; junction bases not matched to a gene: 0. CDR3 sequence: CASSLEGATEAFF. CDR3 DNA: TGTGCCAGCAGCTTGGAGGGGGCCACTGAAGCTTTCTTT.

The chain's CDR3 is CASSPAGPEKLFF. In nucleotides, the CDR3 is TGTGCCAGCAGTCCGGCAGGGCCTGAAAAACTGTTTTTT. V gene TRBV25-1 combines with J gene TRBJ1-4, with a tentative D call TRBD1 (5 bases). The CDR3 sequence is 13 residues long. V gave up 5 bases and J gave up 7 bases, with 11 bases separating them. Germline V gives CDR1 MGHDK, CDR2 SYGVNS.

The CDR3 here is CASSKTGTTQTSTDTQYF. For the CDR3, the DNA is TGTGCCAGCAGCAAGACCGGGACTACCCAAACTAGCACAGATACGCAGTATTTT. The V and J genes are TRBV7-2 and TRBJ2-3; 7 bases agree with TRBD2. Germline CDR1 reads SGHTA; CDR2 reads FQGNSA. With 5 bases clipped from V and 0 bases from J, the junction kept 14 bases outside the gene matches. The CDR3 length is 18 residues.

V gene TRBV27 combines with J gene TRBJ2-7; TRBD2 matches at 15 bases. With V trimmed by 5 bases and J by 6 bases, 8 bases remained unmatched. CDR3 length: 16 amino acids. CDR1 MNHEY and CDR2 SMNVEV come from the germline V gene (reference sequence). The DNA of the CDR3 is TGTGCCAGCAGTCCCGCGTGGGGACTAGCGGGAGGCGAGCAGTACTTC. Protein sequence: CASSPAWGLAGGEQYF.

This chain joins TRBV2 and TRBJ1-6; no clear D gene. Germline V gene lookup returns CDR1 SNHLY and CDR2 FYNNEI. The ends were cut back, 6 bases at V and 10 bases at J, with 16 bases in the middle. The CDR3 is made up of 14 amino acids. The CDR3 loop reads CASRIRTGSSPLHF. The CDR3 DNA follows: TGTGCCAGCAGGATCAGGACGGGGAGCTCACCCCTCCACTTT.

V gene TRBV6-5 combines with J gene TRBJ2-7; D may be TRBD2 (6 bases). The germline V gene encodes CDR1 MNHEY and CDR2 SVGAGI. V was cut by 6 bases and J by 6 bases, with 21 bases left in between. The length of the CDR3 is 15 residues. CDR3 sequence (DNA): TGTGCCAGCAGCTGGGGACTTAGGGGAGAGGGCGAGCAGTACTTC. Protein product: CASSWGLRGEGEQYF.

This sequence joins TRBV5-6 and TRBJ2-3; TRBD2 is a possible D gene (6 bases). V lost 3 bases and J 6 bases, leaving 23 bases between the germline ends. CDR3 length: 17 residues. Germline CDR1 SGHDT, CDR2 YYEEEE. The CDR3 coding sequence is TGTGCCAGCAGCTCGTCTTATGGGGACTCCGCACCGGATACGCAGTATTTT. It codes for CASSSSYGDSAPDTQYF.

The chain links TRBV6-4 to TRBJ2-3; 10 bases map to TRBD2. The length of the CDR3 is 16 residues. Germline loops: CDR1 MRHNA, CDR2 SNTAGT. J lost 2 bases, V lost 5 bases, and 7 bases had no gene match. CDR3 DNA: TGTGCCAGCAGTCCTAATAGCGGGGGGATCACAGATACGCAGTATTTT. Amino acid sequence: CASSPNSGGITDTQYF.

The rearrangement uses TRBV30 and TRBJ2-3, with a tentative D call TRBD2 (6 bases). Trimming left V 0 bases short and J 6 bases short, with 13 bases between. This CDR3 has 14 amino acids. Germline V gene lookup returns CDR1 GTSNPN and CDR2 SVGIG (reference sequence). The CDR3, as DNA: TGTGCCTGGAGTGTAGGGGCGGGATCGGATACGCAGTATTTT. Amino acids: CAWSVGAGSDTQYF. The full variable domain, rest sourced from reference TRBV30 and TRBJ2-3, is SQTIHQWPATLVQPVGSPLSLECTVEGTSNPNLYWYRQAAGRGLQLLFYSVGIGQISSEVPQNLSASRPQDRQFILSSKKLLLSDSGFYLCAWSVGAGSDTQYFGPGTRLTVL.

The J gene is TRBJ2-7, the V gene TRBV6-6, with TRBD2 identical over 10 bases. The CDR3 runs 15 residues. Germline V gene sequence: CDR1 MNHNY, CDR2 SVGAGI (reference sequence). Trimming removed 5 bases from V and 5 bases from J; junction bases left unmatched: 9. The CDR3 is CASSSGLAGDNEQYF. The CDR3 region has the DNA TGTGCCAGCAGTAGTGGCCTAGCGGGAGATAACGAGCAGTACTTC.

The chain has TRBV5-1 and TRBJ2-7; 9 bases agree with TRBD2. J gave up 2 bases and V 4 bases, and 4 bases lay outside the gene matches. From germline, CDR1 is SGHRS and CDR2 YFSETQ. The CDR3 consists of 14 residues. CDR3 protein: CASSAGLAPYEQYF. In nucleotides, the CDR3 is TGCGCCAGCAGCGCGGGACTAGCACCCTACGAGCAGTACTTC.

This chain joins TRBV2 and TRBJ1-5, with D possibly being TRBD1 (6 bases). Trimming cost V 6 bases and J 0 bases, with 9 bases left between them. This CDR3 has 14 residues. The germline gives CDR1 SNHLY, CDR2 FYNNEI. The CDR3 spells CASSHRDSNQPQHF. The DNA for the CDR3 is TGTGCCAGCAGCCACAGGGATAGCAATCAGCCCCAGCATTTT.

The chain has TRBV5-5 and TRBJ2-1, with 7 bases identical to TRBD1. V lost 2 bases, J lost 14 bases, and 7 bases stayed unmatched. The CDR3 has 12 residues. CDR1 is SGHKS and CDR2 is YYEKEE in the germline V gene (reference sequence). The CDR3 loop reads CASSFHRGREFF. The CDR3 DNA reads TGTGCCAGCAGCTTTCACAGGGGAAGGGAGTTCTTC.

CDR3 sequence: CATGKREGFDEQYF. CDR3 bases: TGTGCCACTGGAAAACGGGAGGGCTTCGATGAGCAGTACTTC. V is TRBV10-3 and J is TRBJ2-7, with 8 bases identical to TRBD2. CDR3 length: 14 amino acids. V lost 10 bases to trimming and J lost 7 bases; unmatched junction nucleotides: 15. CDR1 ENHRY and CDR2 SYGVKD come from the germline V gene.

The rearrangement links TRBV19 to TRBJ1-1, with TRBD1 matching over 7 bases. CDR3 length: 13 residues. The germline gives CDR1 LNHDA, CDR2 SQIVND (reference sequence). The junction had 3 bases not matched to a gene; V was cut back by 4 bases and J by 4 bases. CDR3 protein: CASSNRGVTEAFF. The CDR3 DNA is TGTGCCAGTAGTAACAGGGGCGTCACTGAAGCTTTCTTT.

The chain combines TRBV30 with TRBJ2-3; D remains unclear. Germline-derived CDR1 and CDR2 are GTSNPN and SVGIG (reference sequence). Trimming took off 3 bases at V and 7 bases at J, with 11 bases between the two ends. CDR3 length equals 12 residues. The CDR3 protein is CAWSPISYTQYF. CDR3 nucleotides: TGTGCCTGGAGCCCTATATCCTATACGCAGTATTTT.

This chain uses TRBV7-3 with TRBJ2-3; 12 positions agree with TRBD2. CDR1 and CDR2 from the germline V gene are SGHTA and FQGTGA. CDR3 length equals 16 residues. Trimming removed 1 base from V and 1 base from J; junction bases left unmatched: 0. The CDR3 coding sequence is TGTGCCAGCAGCTTAAGACTAGCGGGGGGCACAGATACGCAGTATTTT. Encoded protein: CASSLRLAGGTDTQYF.

The chain couples TRBV5-3 to TRBJ2-1; 8 bases agree with TRBD2. TRBV5-3 is classed as an ORF, of uncertain function. Trimming cost V 4 bases and J 0 bases; bases outside gene matches: 3. This CDR3 region has 15 residues. CDR3 nucleotide sequence: TGTGCCAGAAGCGAGCGGGGGAGCTCCTACAATGAGCAGTTCTTC. Amino acids: CARSERGSSYNEQFF.

The J gene is TRBJ2-2, the V gene TRBV7-3, with D perhaps TRBD1 (5 bases). Germline V lookup: CDR1 SGHTA, CDR2 FQGTGA. Trimming removed 1 base at V and 7 bases at J, with 13 bases between. The CDR3 length is 15 residues. The CDR3 loop is CASSLSGGALGELFF. Here the CDR3 DNA reads TGTGCCAGCAGCTTAAGCGGTGGGGCCCTCGGGGAGCTGTTTTTT.